This T cell receptor beta chain was obtained from a study of CD8+ T cells in alopecia areata. Study-wide background: Scoring of severity for treated patients was based on percentage of affected scalp area.

RNA was extracted and reverse transcribed into cDNA as the sequencing template. Only in-frame clones appear in the TCRdb table, and some are missing; sequencing was by immunoSEQ multiplex PCR. The sample yields more than 200,000 clones, approximately 40% seen once. The V end lost 6 bases, the J end lost 6 bases, and 9 bases lay between the germline ends. The CDR3 is 11 amino acids. The V gene's germline CDR1 is SGHAT and CDR2 FQNNGV. Notes on the study in general: Mice showed clearer TCR sharing than patients did, a gap that was possibly HLA-related.

Remarks on this clone: No antigen is known for it.

As for treatment: oral pan-JAK inhibitor, 5-10 mg twice daily. The sample consisted of CD4+ T cells sorted from blood, taken between weeks 36 and 40, from a patient treated with tofacitinib. This clonotype was sampled from a human donor with alopecia areata. The chain joins TRBV11-2 to TRBJ2-7, with a weak D call TRBD1 (7 bases). The CDR3 loop is CASSQGGEQYF. CDR3 DNA: TGTGCCAGCAGTCAGGGGGGCGAGCAGTACTTC.